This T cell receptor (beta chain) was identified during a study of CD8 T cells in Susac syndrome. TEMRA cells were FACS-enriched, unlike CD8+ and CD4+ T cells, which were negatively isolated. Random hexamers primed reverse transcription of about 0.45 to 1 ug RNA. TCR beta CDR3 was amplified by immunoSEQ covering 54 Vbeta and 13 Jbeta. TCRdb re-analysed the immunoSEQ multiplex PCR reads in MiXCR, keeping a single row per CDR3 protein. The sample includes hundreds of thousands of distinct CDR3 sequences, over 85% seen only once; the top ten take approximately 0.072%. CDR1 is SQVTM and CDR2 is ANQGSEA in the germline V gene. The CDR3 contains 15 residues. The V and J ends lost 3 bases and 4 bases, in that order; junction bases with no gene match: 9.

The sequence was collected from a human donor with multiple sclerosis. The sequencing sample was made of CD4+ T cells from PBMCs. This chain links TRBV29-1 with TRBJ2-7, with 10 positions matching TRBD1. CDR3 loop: CSVEDSWDRGYEQYF. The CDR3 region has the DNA TGCAGCGTTGAGGATAGTTGGGACAGGGGATACGAGCAGTACTTC.